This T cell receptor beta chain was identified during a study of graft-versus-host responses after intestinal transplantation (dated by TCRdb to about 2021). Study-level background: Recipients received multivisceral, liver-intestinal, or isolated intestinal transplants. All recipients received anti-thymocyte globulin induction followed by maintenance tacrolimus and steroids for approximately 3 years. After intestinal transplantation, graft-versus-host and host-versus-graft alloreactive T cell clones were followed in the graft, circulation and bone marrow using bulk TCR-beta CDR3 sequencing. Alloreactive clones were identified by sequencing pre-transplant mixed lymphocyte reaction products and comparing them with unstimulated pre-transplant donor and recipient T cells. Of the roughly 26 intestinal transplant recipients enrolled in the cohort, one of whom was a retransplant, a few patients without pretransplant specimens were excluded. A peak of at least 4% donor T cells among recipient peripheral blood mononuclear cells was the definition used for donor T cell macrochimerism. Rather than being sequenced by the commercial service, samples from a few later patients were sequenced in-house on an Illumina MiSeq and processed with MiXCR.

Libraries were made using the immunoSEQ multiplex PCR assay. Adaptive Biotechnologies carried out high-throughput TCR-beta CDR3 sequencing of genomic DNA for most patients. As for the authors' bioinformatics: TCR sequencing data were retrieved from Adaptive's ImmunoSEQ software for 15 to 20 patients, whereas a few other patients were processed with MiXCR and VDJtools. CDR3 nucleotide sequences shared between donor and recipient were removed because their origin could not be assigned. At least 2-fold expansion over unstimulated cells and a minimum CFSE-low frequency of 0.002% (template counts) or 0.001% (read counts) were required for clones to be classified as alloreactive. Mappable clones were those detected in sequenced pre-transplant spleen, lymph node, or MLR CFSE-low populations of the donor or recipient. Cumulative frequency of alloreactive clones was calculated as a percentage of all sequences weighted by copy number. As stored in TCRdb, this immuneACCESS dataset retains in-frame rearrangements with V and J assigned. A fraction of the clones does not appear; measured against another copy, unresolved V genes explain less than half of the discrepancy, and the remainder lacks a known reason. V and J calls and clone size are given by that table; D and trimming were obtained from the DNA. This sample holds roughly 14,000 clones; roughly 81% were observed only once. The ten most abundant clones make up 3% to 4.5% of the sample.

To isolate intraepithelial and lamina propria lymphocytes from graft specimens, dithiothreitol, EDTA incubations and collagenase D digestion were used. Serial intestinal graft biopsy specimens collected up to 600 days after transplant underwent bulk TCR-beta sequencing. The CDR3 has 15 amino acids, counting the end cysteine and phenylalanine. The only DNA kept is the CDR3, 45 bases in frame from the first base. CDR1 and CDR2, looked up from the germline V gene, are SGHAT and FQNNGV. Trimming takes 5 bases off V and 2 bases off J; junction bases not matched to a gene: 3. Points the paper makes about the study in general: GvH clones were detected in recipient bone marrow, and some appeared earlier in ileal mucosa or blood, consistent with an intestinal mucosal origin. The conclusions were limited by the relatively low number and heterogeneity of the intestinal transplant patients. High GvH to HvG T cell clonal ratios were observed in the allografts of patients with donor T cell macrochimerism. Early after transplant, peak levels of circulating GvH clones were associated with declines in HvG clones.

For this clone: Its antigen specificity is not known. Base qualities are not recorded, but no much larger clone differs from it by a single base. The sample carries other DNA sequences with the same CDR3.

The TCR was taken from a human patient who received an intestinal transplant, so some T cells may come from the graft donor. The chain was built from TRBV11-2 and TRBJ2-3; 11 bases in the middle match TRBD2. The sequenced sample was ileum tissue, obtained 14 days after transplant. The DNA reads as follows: TGTGCCAGCAGCCCGGGACTAGCGGTCACAGATACGCAGTATTTT. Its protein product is CASSPGLAVTDTQYF.